The T cell receptor (beta chain) described here comes from a study of cytomegalovirus exposure and HLA in healthy donors. This clone was detected only a few times. Its antigen is unidentified. These donors, healthy bone marrow donors, were studied. This CDR3 has 14 residues. CDR1 and CDR2 (germline): LNHDA, SQIVND (reference sequence). V shed 3 bases and J shed 4 bases, with 12 bases lying between them. 13 Jbeta primers and 60 Vbeta primers were used for the PCR. The table came from immunoSEQ multiplex PCR; TCRdb's copy has only in-frame clones and leaves some out. The sample includes 90,000 to 110,000 clones, approximately 16% of them seen just once. Study results and caveats: Most TCR beta V segments were productive about 90% or about 30% of the time in an earlier analysis.

This clonotype was obtained from a female donor in good health and CMV-seronegative. Source material: PBMCs. V usage is TRBV19 and J usage is TRBJ1-1; D is unclear. DNA for the CDR3: TGTGCCAGTAGTATCGCCCTCGGGTCCACTGAAGCTTTCTTT. This gives the protein CASSIALGSTEAFF. The whole variable domain, filled in from reference TRBV19 and TRBJ1-1, reads DGGITQSPKYLFRKEGQNVTLSCEQNLNHDAMYWYRQDPGQGLRLIYYSQIVNDFQKGDIAEGYSVSREKKESFPLTVTSAQKNPTAFYLCASSIALGSTEAFFGQGTRLTVV.